This T cell receptor beta chain is drawn from a study of blood T cell repertoires in COVID-19. About the research overall: The United States, Italy and Spain provided the acute and convalescent COVID-19 samples. PBMCs, B-cell-depleted T cells, or T cells provided the cDNA or gDNA that made up the material.

As processed by the authors: From reference gene primer amplification, estimates of nucleated cell counts were derived. The method was immunoSEQ multiplex PCR; TCRdb's version includes in-frame clones alone and lacks a portion of them. The DNA was the basis for D and trimming; V, J and clone size are from that table. The data contain around 65,000 clones, less than 85% of them singletons. With 10 bases clipped from V and 3 bases from J, the junction kept 2 bases outside the gene matches. Per the germline V gene, CDR1 is SNHLY and CDR2 is FYNNEI. The length of the CDR3 is 11 residues. Sequenced: peripheral blood. The chain links TRBV2 to TRBJ1-1, with 7 bases fitting TRBD1. The receptor's source is a man older than 75 with active COVID-19. The CDR3: CATTGYTEAFF. CDR3 sequence (DNA): TGTGCCACGACAGGGTACACTGAAGCTTTCTTT.